This T cell receptor beta chain was recorded in a study of cytomegalovirus exposure and HLA in healthy donors (dated by TCRdb to about 2017). The study in broad terms: According to an earlier analysis of around 600 of the donors, about 179 million T cells yielded roughly 110 million unique TCR beta sequences and about 280 Gb of sequence data. Of the 398 genotyped donors, 81% fell in the genetic ancestry cluster associated with self-reported Caucasian donors. The study aimed to test whether cataloging public T cell receptors could reveal signatures of past pathogen exposure. Class I and class II HLA loci were covered by the typing at four-digit resolution. To predict cytomegalovirus infection status, the study brought together high-throughput TCR immunosequencing, statistical association of individual TCRs with disease status, and machine learning. The T cell repertoires of around 670 subjects were profiled by immunosequencing and related to cytomegalovirus serostatus. The number of typed donors differed by locus: roughly 620-640 for A, B, C, DRB1 and DQB1; 500 to 550 for DQA1; approximately 600 for DPA1; and around 490 for DPB1. In a later analysis, previously published TCR beta repertoires from 670 or so donors were re-analyzed and high-resolution HLA genotyping was added so that TCR occurrence patterns could be studied. An earlier analysis of fewer than 700 of the donors applied high-throughput TCR beta sequencing to assess whether each TCR beta V gene segment acted as functional or pseudogenic. All discovery cohort repertoires had been generated using a single sequencing platform. Rather than using new phenotypic data, the later analysis identified candidate immune exposures from TCR beta sequences and from how often those sequences occurred across donors. Along with the approximately 700-subject first cohort, a separate validation cohort of more than 90 different subjects was used. Across under 500 genotyped donors of the cohort, an average of roughly 250,000 unique TCR beta nucleotide sequences per donor were sequenced, and approximately 17% of those sequences were non-productive. Because of strong linkage in the cohort, five DR-DQ haplotypes were treated as single units for association and clustering. Donor age, sex, ethnicity and CMV serostatus were compiled together with the repertoire data. A later genetic analysis used genome-wide SNP genotypes for about 55% of the 666 donors, treating that subset as a discovery cohort. About 280 gigabases of sequencing data and approximately 91 million unique TCR sequences made up an early release that covered roughly 670 HLA-typed donors.

As for this clone: Its antigen is currently not known. No quality values exist for individual bases; no much larger clone is one base distant.

Trimming costs V 1 base and J 0 bases, and their ends lie 8 bases apart. From a lookup of the germline V gene, CDR1 and CDR2 are MGHRA and YSYEKL. From its cysteine to its phenylalanine, the CDR3 spans 15 amino acids. The DNA shown is the 45-base CDR3, in frame from base 1. The method behind the library was the immunoSEQ multiplex PCR assay. For the multiplex PCR, a mixture combining 60 forward primers for TCR Vbeta segments and 13 reverse primers for TCR Jbeta segments was used. The CDR3 region of rearranged TCR beta genes was amplified from genomic DNA by a multiplex PCR assay. The amplified TCR beta libraries were sequenced on the Illumina HiSeq System as 87-base-pair reads. Per the original workflow: In a later analysis, roughly 80 million unique TCR beta chains were counted across the approximately 640 repertoires, and approximately 11 million of these chains were shared by at least two donors. Raw reads were error-corrected and collapsed into unique sequences with a nearest-neighbor algorithm that merged closely related sequences to remove PCR and sequencing errors. Alignment of CDR3 sequences to IMGT reference sequences was used to assign V, D and J gene segments. For a sequence to be retained, a match of at least six nucleotides to both a V gene segment and a J gene segment was required. A rearrangement counted as productive if the CDR3 had no stop codons and remained in frame with V and J, and every other rearrangement counted as non-productive. Following IMGT convention, CDR3 was defined as the stretch from the second conserved V-encoded cysteine to the conserved J-encoded phenylalanine. The earlier analysis of about 620 of the donors excluded sequences that lacked an unambiguous match to a single V gene segment. In an earlier analysis of 500 to 750 of the donors, V segments were called functional above 56.7% productive rearrangements and were called segregating when the between-donor standard deviation exceeded 5%. A statistical classification framework was built to diagnose cytomegalovirus status from the catalog of TCR beta chain sequences. In a later analysis, TCR nucleotide sequences were compared against IMGT/GENE-DB human TR gene sequences so that V and J genes could be assigned. The TCRdist pipeline was used in a later analysis to assign CDR3 sequences and most-parsimonious VDJ recombination scenarios. In a later analysis, each TCR beta chain was defined by its CDR3 amino acid sequence together with its V-gene family, and reads without a unique V-gene family were excluded. In a later analysis, 450 to 600 highly shared, low-generation-probability nucleotide sequences were removed to address suspected cross-contamination and a sequencing artifact. In a later analysis, a clonal expansion index for each public chain was calculated from normalized within-repertoire ranks of inferred template counts. Generation probabilities in a later analysis came from a VDJ recombination model fitted to out-of-frame rearrangements, and those results were checked against IGoR. In a later analysis, hypergeometric tests were used to score TCR-TCR, TCR-HLA and TCR-CMV co-occurrence, with a repertoire-size bias correction applied to TCR pairs. False discovery rates were estimated in a later analysis by permuting HLA or CMV assignments 20 times. In a later analysis, co-occurring TCRs were grouped with DBSCAN, and TCRdist sequence similarity was added when clustering was performed within HLA-allele-positive subsets. Co-occurrence clustering excluded repertoires with fewer than 30,000 or more than 120,000 public chains, plus five with anomalous nucleotide sharing. Sourced from immuneACCESS, this table was stored by TCRdb with only in-frame sequences that have V and J called. A share of the clones is absent; for the studies checked, an unresolved V gene accounts for under half, and the remainder has no known explanation. The D gene and trimming were derived from the DNA, and the V and J assignments and clone size from that table. For this sample there are roughly 77,000 clones; roughly 70% appear just once. The ten largest clones represent about an eighth of the sample.

Here is what the overall study found, with its caveats: According to a later analysis, TCR association rates differed among HLA loci, with DRB1 alleles showing the most associated TCRs and HLA-C alleles showing the fewest. Because counts were too low, approximately 18 rarely observed V segments, including chromosome 9 orphons, were excluded from the earlier analysis of several hundred of the donors. Because HLA typing was missing for some donors at each locus, association tests included only the typed subset. The 87-base-pair reads could not distinguish some IMGT-functional V segments, including TRBV6-2 and TRBV6-3, so those segments were excluded. A later analysis associated 16,951 TCR beta sequences with specific HLA alleles at a false discovery rate of 0.05. Broadly in line with IMGT annotations, most TCR beta V segments showed up in productive rearrangements about 87% or about 30% of the time in an earlier analysis of some 590 of the donors. A later analysis found that most CMV-associated TCR beta chains appeared HLA-restricted, with HLA associations seemingly driven largely by CMV exposure. The sequencing pipeline was judged likely to have produced a cluster of highly shared sequence variants as a technical artifact. The cohort was sequenced for TCR beta chains only, and without alpha or paired-chain data the features that could be detected were limited. Several of the top co-occurrence clusters appeared to be linked to parvovirus B19, influenza, CMV and Epstein-Barr virus, according to a later analysis. Presence/absence analyses assumed roughly uniform sequencing depth across donors, an assumption that may not hold. It was suggested by the authors that the approach could potentially be generalized to other disease states and immunological phenotypes. A further reported finding was that TCR beta sequences accurately predicted the HLA-A and HLA-B alleles for most subjects in the first cohort. While some public TCRs were present in many individuals, most TCR sequences turned up only very rarely across donors. The classifier was reported to diagnose cytomegalovirus status with high specificity and sensitivity in both the original cohort and the validation cohort. The study listed 150 to 200 TCR beta chains as associated with cytomegalovirus. For the cohort, immune exposure information was limited to CMV serostatus. In a later genetic analysis, a missense DCLRE1C variant was associated with V-gene and J-gene trimming of TCR beta chains, and the association was replicated in an independent cohort. In vitro tests confirmed that a few of the cytomegalovirus-associated TCR beta chains recognize cytomegalovirus antigens. Linkage disequilibrium might explain the correlated functional status among segregating V segments, but an unknown experimental factor could not be ruled out. A later genetic analysis reported fewer N-insertions in productive TCRs among donors in an Asian-associated ancestry cluster than the roughly 720-donor mean. When HLA alleles, especially DR and DQ, strongly co-occurred, TCR associations were difficult to assign to individual alleles. Compared with equally common non-associated chains, HLA-associated TCR beta chains in a later analysis were more clonally expanded and had lower generation probabilities.

In total, approximately 610 healthy bone marrow donors made up the cohort. At the time of sampling, all cohort members were nominally healthy, though unrecorded immune exposures were likely present. The donor was CMV seropositive and belonged to the group of 250 to 300 seropositive cohort members. Every donor gave a peripheral blood sample, and the peripheral blood mononuclear cells from that sample were used for TCR beta sequencing. The Qiagen DNeasy Blood Extraction Kit was used to extract genomic DNA from the blood cell samples. The sequence was obtained from a woman in her forties in good health and CMV-seropositive. The V and J segments used are TRBV4-1 and TRBJ2-3; matching of 5 bases hints at TRBD2 as the D gene. Sample: PBMCs. The DNA sequence is given as TGCGCCAGCAGCCAAGGAACTAGTAGCACAGATACGCAGTATTTT. Translation gives CASSQGTSSTDTQYF.